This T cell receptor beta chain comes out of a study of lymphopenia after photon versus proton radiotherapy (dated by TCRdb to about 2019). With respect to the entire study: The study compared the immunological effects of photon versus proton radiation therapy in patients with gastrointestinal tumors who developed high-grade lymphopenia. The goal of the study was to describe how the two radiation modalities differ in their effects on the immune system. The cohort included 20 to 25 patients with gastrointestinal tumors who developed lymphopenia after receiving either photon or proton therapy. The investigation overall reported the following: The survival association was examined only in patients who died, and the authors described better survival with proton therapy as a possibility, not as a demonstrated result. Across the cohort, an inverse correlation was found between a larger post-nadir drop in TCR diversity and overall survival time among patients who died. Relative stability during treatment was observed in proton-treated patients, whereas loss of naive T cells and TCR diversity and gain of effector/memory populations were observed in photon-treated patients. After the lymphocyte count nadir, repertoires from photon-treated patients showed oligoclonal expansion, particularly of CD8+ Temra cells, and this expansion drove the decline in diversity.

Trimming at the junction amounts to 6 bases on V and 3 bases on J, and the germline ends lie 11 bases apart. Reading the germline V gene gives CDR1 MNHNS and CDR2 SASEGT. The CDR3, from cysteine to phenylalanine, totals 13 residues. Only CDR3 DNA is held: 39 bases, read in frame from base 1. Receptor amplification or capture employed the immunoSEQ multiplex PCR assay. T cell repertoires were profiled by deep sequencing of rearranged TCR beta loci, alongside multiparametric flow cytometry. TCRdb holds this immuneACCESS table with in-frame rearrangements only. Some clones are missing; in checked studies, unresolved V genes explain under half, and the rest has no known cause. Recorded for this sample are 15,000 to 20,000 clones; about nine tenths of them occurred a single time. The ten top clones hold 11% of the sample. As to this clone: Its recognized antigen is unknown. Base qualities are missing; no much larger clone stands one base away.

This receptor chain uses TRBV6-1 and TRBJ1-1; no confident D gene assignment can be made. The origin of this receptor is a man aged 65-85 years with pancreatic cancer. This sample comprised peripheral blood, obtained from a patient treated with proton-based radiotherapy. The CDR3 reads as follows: CASRKEGYTEAFF. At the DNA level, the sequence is TGTGCCAGCAGGAAGGAAGGATACACTGAAGCTTTCTTT.